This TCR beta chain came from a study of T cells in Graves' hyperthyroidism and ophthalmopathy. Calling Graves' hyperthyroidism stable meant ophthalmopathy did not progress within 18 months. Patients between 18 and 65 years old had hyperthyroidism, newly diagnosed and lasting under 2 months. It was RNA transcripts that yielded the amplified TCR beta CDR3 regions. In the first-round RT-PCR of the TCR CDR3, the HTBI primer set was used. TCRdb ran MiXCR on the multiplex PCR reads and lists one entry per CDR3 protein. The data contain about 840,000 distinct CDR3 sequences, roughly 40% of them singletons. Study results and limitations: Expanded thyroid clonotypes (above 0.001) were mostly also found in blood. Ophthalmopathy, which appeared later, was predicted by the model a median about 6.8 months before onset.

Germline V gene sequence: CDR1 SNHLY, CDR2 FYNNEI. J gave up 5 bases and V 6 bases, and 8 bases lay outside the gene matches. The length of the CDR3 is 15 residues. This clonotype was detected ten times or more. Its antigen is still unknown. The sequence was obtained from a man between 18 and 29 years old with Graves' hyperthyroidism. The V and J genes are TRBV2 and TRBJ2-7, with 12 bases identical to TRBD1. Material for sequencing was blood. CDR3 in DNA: TGTGCCAGCAGCACTCGGGACAGGGGGCTAAACGAGCAGTACTTC. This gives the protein CASSTRDRGLNEQYF. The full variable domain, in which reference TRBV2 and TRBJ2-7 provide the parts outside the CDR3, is EPEVTQTPSHQVTQMGQEVILRCVPISNHLYFYWYRQILGQKVEFLVSFYNNEISEKSEIFDDQFSVERPDGSNFTLKIRSTKLEDSAMYFCASSTRDRGLNEQYFGPGTRLTVT.